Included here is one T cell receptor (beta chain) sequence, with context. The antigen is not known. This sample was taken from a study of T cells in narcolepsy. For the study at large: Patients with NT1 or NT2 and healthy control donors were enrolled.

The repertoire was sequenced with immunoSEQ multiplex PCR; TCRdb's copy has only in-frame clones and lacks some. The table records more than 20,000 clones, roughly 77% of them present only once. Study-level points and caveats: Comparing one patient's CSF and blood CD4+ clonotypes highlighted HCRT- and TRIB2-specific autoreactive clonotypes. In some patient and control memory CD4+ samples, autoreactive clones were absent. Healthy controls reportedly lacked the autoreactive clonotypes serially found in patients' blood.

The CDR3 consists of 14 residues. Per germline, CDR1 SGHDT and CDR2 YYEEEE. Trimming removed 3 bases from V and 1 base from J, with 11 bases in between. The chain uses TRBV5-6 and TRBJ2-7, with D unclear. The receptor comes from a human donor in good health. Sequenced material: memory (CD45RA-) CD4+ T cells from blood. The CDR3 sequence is CASSYPAGSYEQYF. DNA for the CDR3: TGTGCCAGCAGCTACCCTGCCGGGTCCTACGAGCAGTACTTC.